Listed below are T cell receptor beta chains from one sample, sequenced in a study of blood T cell repertoires in COVID-19. Method: immunoSEQ multiplex PCR; TCRdb's copy keeps in-frame clones and lacks some. Among some 110,000 clones, around 88% were seen once, and the ten largest hold approximately 5.3%. The source material was peripheral blood. These receptors all come from a human donor in a cohort sampled during active COVID-19. CDR3s include the opening cysteine and the closing phenylalanine or tryptophan. A D gene is named only where the DNA matches it firmly. Expanded clones get a size class; other rows say once, few or many, or leave the size out.

v_gene,abundance,j_gene,d_gene,CDR3nt,CDR3aa
TRBV6-1,-,TRBJ2-7,-,TGTGCCAGCAGTGAAGCGCCCGGGAATATCTACGAGCAGTACTTC,CASSEAPGNIYEQYF
TRBV9,-,TRBJ2-5,TRBD1,TGTGCCAGCAGCCCCTCCACGGGACAGGGCAGGGGGGACCAGTACTTC,CASSPSTGQGRGDQYF
TRBV4-1,-,TRBJ2-5,-,TGCGCCAGCAGCCTTCGAGGGCTCCAAGAGACCCAGTACTTC,CASSLRGLQETQYF
TRBV6-5,-,TRBJ2-2,TRBD2,TGTGCCAGCGTCCTGAGGACTAGCGGGATAGGGGAGCTGTTTTTT,CASVLRTSGIGELFF
TRBV10-1,-,TRBJ2-5,TRBD1,TGCGCCAGGGCAAACCGGGACAGAGAGACCCAGTACTTC,CARANRDRETQYF
TRBV11-2,once,TRBJ2-3,TRBD2,TGTGCCAGCAGCGTGACCGGGACTACAACAACAGATACGCAGTATTTT,CASSVTGTTTTDTQYF
TRBV28,once,TRBJ2-5,TRBD2,TGTGCCAGCAGTACAGGGACTAGCGGGACTACCCGAGTATCCCAAGAGACCCAGTACTTC,CASSTGTSGTTRVSQETQYF
TRBV28,few,TRBJ1-5,-,TGTGCCAGCAGTCCCGCGACAGGTAGCAATCAGCCCCAGCATTTT,CASSPATGSNQPQHF
TRBV5-1,-,TRBJ1-4,TRBD1,TGCGCCAGCACCCGGGACAGGGGGCGTACTGAAAAACTGTTTTTT,CASTRDRGRTEKLFF
TRBV7-7,-,TRBJ2-6,-,TGTGCCGGCGGACAGCCGTTGTGGGGGGCCAACGTCCTGACTTTC,CAGGQPLWGANVLTF
TRBV6-5,-,TRBJ1-2,TRBD1,TGTGCCAGCAGCCAGGGGGACTATGGCTACACCTTC,CASSQGDYGYTF
TRBV11-2,once,TRBJ1-3,-,TGTGCCAGCAGCTTAGCTTACAACGCTGGAAACACCATATATTTT,CASSLAYNAGNTIYF